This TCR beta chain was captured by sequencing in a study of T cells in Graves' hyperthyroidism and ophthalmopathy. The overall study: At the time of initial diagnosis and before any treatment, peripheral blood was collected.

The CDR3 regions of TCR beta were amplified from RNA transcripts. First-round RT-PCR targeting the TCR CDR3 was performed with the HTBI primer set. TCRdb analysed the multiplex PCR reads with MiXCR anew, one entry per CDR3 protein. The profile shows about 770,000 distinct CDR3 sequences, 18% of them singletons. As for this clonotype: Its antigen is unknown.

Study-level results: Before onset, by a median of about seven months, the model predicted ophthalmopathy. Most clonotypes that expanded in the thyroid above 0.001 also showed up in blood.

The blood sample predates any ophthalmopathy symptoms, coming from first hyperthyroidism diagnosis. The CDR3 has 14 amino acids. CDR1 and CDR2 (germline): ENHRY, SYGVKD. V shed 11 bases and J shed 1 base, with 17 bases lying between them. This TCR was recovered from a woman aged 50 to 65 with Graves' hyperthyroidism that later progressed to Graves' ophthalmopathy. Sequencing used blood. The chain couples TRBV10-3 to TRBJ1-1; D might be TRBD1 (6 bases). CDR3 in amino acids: CAAKPEGGNTEAFF. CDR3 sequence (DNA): TGTGCCGCGAAACCCGAGGGGGGGAACACTGAAGCTTTCTTT.